Each of the 29 T cell receptor beta chains below was sequenced from the same sample in a study of persistence of HIV-infected CD4 T cells. This nonspecific control used anti-CD3/anti-CD28 bead stimulation of CD4+ T cells. Sorting of responding CD4+ T cells relied on upregulated CD40 ligand together with CD69. The immunoSEQ assay was version 4, run in survey mode. Clones were sequenced by immunoSEQ multiplex PCR, and TCRdb holds only the in-frame ones, with some missing. The data hold 35,000 to 45,000 clones, with approximately 86% observed a single time. No cognate antigen is known for these TCRs. This material consisted of CD4+ T cells sorted from PBMCs after approximately 20-hour stimulation, taken from a patient who received antiretroviral therapy. The receptors were gathered from an adult man with HIV who was CMV-seropositive.

The gene calls are TRBV10-3 and TRBJ1-2; D is unresolved. The V gene lost 0 bases and the J gene lost 4 bases, with 15 bases spanning the gap. The CDR3 runs to 16 residues. The germline CDR1 and CDR2 sequences are ENHRY and SYGVKD. CDR3 amino acids: CAISESFVISGYGYTF. The CDR3 nucleotides read TGTGCCATCAGTGAGTCATTCGTAATATCAGGCTATGGCTACACCTTC.

J is TRBJ1-1 and V is TRBV19; 7 bases are shared with TRBD1. V dropped 6 bases and J dropped 0; count of bases not matched to a gene: 10. CDR1 and CDR2 (germline): LNHDA, SQIVND (reference sequence). The CDR3 has 16 amino acids. The CDR3 sequence is CASRTRQGMMNTEAFF. The CDR3 DNA follows: TGTGCCAGTAGGACCCGACAGGGTATGATGAACACTGAAGCTTTCTTT. The full variable domain, rest sourced from reference TRBV19 and TRBJ1-1, is DGGITQSPKYLFRKEGQNVTLSCEQNLNHDAMYWYRQDPGQGLRLIYYSQIVNDFQKGDIAEGYSVSREKKESFPLTVTSAQKNPTAFYLCASRTRQGMMNTEAFFGQGTRLTVV.

This clone was counted a few times. The chain combines TRBV9 with TRBJ1-6, with D perhaps TRBD1 (6 bases). CDR1 is SGDLS, CDR2 YYNGEE, per germline. This CDR3 is built from 15 residues. V was cut by 3 bases and J by 8 bases, with 15 bases left in between. For the CDR3, the DNA is TGTGCCAGCAGCGCCGTGGTACAGGGAGATTCACCCCTCCACTTT. The encoded protein is CASSAVVQGDSPLHF.

This sequence joins TRBV4-1 and TRBJ1-1; 7 bases line up with TRBD1. V trimming: 3 bases; J trimming: 4 bases; junction bases outside the gene matches: 8. Germline loops: CDR1 MGHRA, CDR2 YSYEKL. The CDR3 totals 15 residues. The CDR3 DNA sequence: TGCGCCAGCAGCCAGCCAGGACAGGCCCCCACTGAAGCTTTCTTT. The encoded protein is CASSQPGQAPTEAFF.

J is TRBJ2-1 and V is TRBV27, with 11 nucleotides matching TRBD2. Per the germline V gene, CDR1 is MNHEY and CDR2 is SMNVEV (reference sequence). J was trimmed by 1 base and V by 2 bases; bases with no gene match: 16. CDR3 size: 21 residues. The CDR3 region has the DNA TGTGCCAGCAGTTTAAACCGTATGGGACTAGCGGTGGGGTCGTCCTACAATGAGCAGTTCTTC. Translation: CASSLNRMGLAVGSSYNEQFF.

V gene TRBV19 combines with J gene TRBJ2-3; 7 positions match TRBD1. CDR3 size: 15 residues. Germline V gene sequence: CDR1 LNHDA, CDR2 SQIVND (reference sequence). V trimming: 4 bases; J trimming: 2 bases; junction bases outside the gene matches: 6. CDR3 DNA: TGTGCCAGTAGTAAGCCACAGGGGCTCACAGATACGCAGTATTTT. As protein: CASSKPQGLTDTQYF. The whole variable domain, remainder taken from reference TRBV19 and TRBJ2-3, is DGGITQSPKYLFRKEGQNVTLSCEQNLNHDAMYWYRQDPGQGLRLIYYSQIVNDFQKGDIAEGYSVSREKKESFPLTVTSAQKNPTAFYLCASSKPQGLTDTQYFGPGTRLTVL.

The chain recombines TRBV4-2 with TRBJ2-3; TRBD1 or TRBD2 may be the D gene (5 bases each). Germline loops: CDR1 LGHNA, CDR2 YNFKEQ. Trimming shortened V by 4 bases and J by 10 bases, and 15 bases separated the two germline ends. The CDR3 is made up of 13 amino acids. The CDR3 DNA sequence: TGTGCCAGCAGCCTCGGGGCGGATGGGGCGCAGTATTTT. This translates into CASSLGADGAQYF.

This clone was observed once. The chain carries TRBV6-5 and TRBJ1-1, with a tentative D call TRBD1 (6 bases). This CDR3 spans 16 amino acids. CDR1 and CDR2 from the germline V gene are MNHEY and SVGAGI. V was pared by 0 bases and J by 4 bases, with 15 bases between. CDR3 amino acids: CASSYSMGGLSTEAFF. The DNA of the CDR3 is TGTGCCAGCAGTTACTCAATGGGGGGGCTTAGCACTGAAGCTTTCTTT.

V usage is TRBV3-1 (or the pseudogene TRBV3-2) and J usage is TRBJ1-1, with D perhaps matching TRBD1 (5 bases). The CDR3 extends over 14 amino acids. Trimming shortened V by 6 bases and J by 3 bases, and 14 bases separated the two germline ends. CDR1 LGHDT and CDR2 YNNKEL come from the germline V gene (reference sequence). The CDR3: CASSRDRWYTEAFF. CDR3 nucleotides: TGTGCCAGCAGTCGGGACCGGTGGTACACTGAAGCTTTCTTT.

A word on this clone: The final CDR3 position lacks the conserved phenylalanine or tryptophan, pointing to a likely read error. The DNA is omitted, as the CDR3 cannot be located on it reliably, and the CDR3 follows TCRdb's listing. The V gene is TRBV7-5, the J gene TRBJ1-1; the tabulated D call, TRBD1, remains unverified against the DNA. TRBV7-5 is annotated as a pseudogene. The CDR3 is 15 amino acids long, termini counted. The CDR3 here is CARSLRTSRDTEAFL.

The chain is built from TRBV19 and TRBJ2-4; D might be TRBD1 (5 bases). V gave up 3 bases and J gave up 4 bases, with 7 bases separating them. Per germline, CDR1 LNHDA and CDR2 SQIVND (reference sequence). The CDR3 totals 13 residues. The CDR3 bases are TGTGCCAGTAGTATCAAGGGGAAAAACATTCAGTACTTC. Protein: CASSIKGKNIQYF.

The chain carries TRBV12-3 or TRBV12-4 and TRBJ1-1; D is possibly TRBD1 (6 bases). Trimming removed 7 bases from V and 5 bases from J, with 14 bases in between. The CDR3 loop spans 13 amino acids. The CDR3 loop is CASTLGGQTEAFF. CDR3 in DNA: TGTGCCAGCACCTTGGGGGGGCAAACTGAAGCTTTCTTT.

The chain employs TRBV19 and TRBJ1-5; 12 bases are shared with TRBD1. The germline V gene has CDR1 LNHDA and CDR2 SQIVND (reference sequence). The CDR3 loop spans 17 amino acids. V lost 10 bases to trimming and J lost 3 bases; unmatched junction nucleotides: 13. In nucleotides, the CDR3 is TGTGCCACCAAGGGGACAGGGGGCCAGGTGAACAATCAGCCCCAGCATTTT. This codes for CATKGTGGQVNNQPQHF. Complete variable domain (other parts from reference TRBV19 and TRBJ1-5): DGGITQSPKYLFRKEGQNVTLSCEQNLNHDAMYWYRQDPGQGLRLIYYSQIVNDFQKGDIAEGYSVSREKKESFPLTVTSAQKNPTAFYLCATKGTGGQVNNQPQHFGDGTRLSIL.

The rearrangement uses TRBV30 and TRBJ1-1; the D is unclear. Between the trimmed V and J ends, which lost 0 bases and 1 base, there was a span of 15 bases. Looked up from germline, CDR1 is GTSNPN and CDR2 is SVGIG (reference sequence). This CDR3 comprises 16 residues. The CDR3 is CAWSVRSISGNTEAFF. In DNA form, the CDR3 reads TGTGCCTGGAGTGTAAGGTCGATATCGGGGAACACTGAAGCTTTCTTT.

The V gene is TRBV18, the J gene TRBJ2-5; 8 bases align to TRBD2. CDR1 and CDR2 from the germline V gene are KGHSH and LQKENI. This CDR3 has 15 residues. The ends lost 3 bases at V and 4 bases at J; junction bases unmatched: 7. The DNA of the CDR3 is TGTGCCAGCTCACCGGGACTAGGAGGGTCAGAGACCCAGTACTTC. Translation: CASSPGLGGSETQYF.

The chain couples TRBV14 to TRBJ2-3; TRBD2 matches at 9 bases. The V and J ends lost 3 bases and 4 bases, in that order; junction bases with no gene match: 17. In germline, CDR1 is SGHDN, CDR2 FVKESK. This CDR3 is built from 19 residues. Here the CDR3 reads CASSHVTPGTSIWADTQYF. DNA for the CDR3: TGTGCCAGCAGCCATGTTACTCCCGGGACTAGCATTTGGGCAGATACGCAGTATTTT.

V and J are TRBV6-5 and TRBJ2-7, with D perhaps given as TRBD1 or TRBD2 (5 bases each). V lost 6 bases and J lost 5, with 14 bases in between. The CDR3 consists of 13 residues. Per germline, CDR1 MNHEY and CDR2 SVGAGI. The CDR3: CASRADGGNEQYF. CDR3 bases: TGTGCCAGCAGAGCAGATGGGGGTAACGAGCAGTACTTC.

This clone was observed a single time. The rearrangement joins TRBV5-5 to TRBJ2-1; no clear D. Trimming pared 4 bases from V and 9 bases from J, leaving 8 bases between. Germline CDR1 is SGHKS and CDR2 is YYEKEE (reference sequence). The length of the CDR3 is 11 residues. CDR3 loop: CASSGRGEQFF. DNA of the CDR3: TGTGCCAGCAGCGGTAGAGGTGAGCAGTTCTTC.

The V gene is TRBV15, the J gene TRBJ1-3; no definite D call. The V and J ends lost 2 bases and 0 bases respectively, with 8 bases between them. The CDR3 runs 15 residues. The V gene's germline CDR1 is LNHNV and CDR2 YYDKDF (reference sequence). For the CDR3, the DNA is TGTGCCACCAGCAGAATCCCAAGCTCTGGAAACACCATATATTTT. Encoded protein: CATSRIPSSGNTIYF.

The rearrangement links TRBV4-1 to TRBJ2-4; D perhaps matches TRBD2 (6 bases). CDR1 is MGHRA, CDR2 YSYEKL, per germline. The germline V and J ends were trimmed by 1 base and 1 base, with 11 bases remaining between them. This CDR3 contains 16 residues. CDR3 coding DNA: TGCGCCAGCAGCCAAGTGGGGGGTTCGGCCAAAAACATTCAGTACTTC. Its protein is CASSQVGGSAKNIQYF.

This chain connects TRBV6-5 to TRBJ2-2; tentative D call: TRBD2 (6 bases). The CDR3 sequence is 15 residues long. Germline V lookup: CDR1 MNHEY, CDR2 SVGAGI. V shed 0 bases and J shed 4 bases, with 9 bases lying between them. The CDR3 nucleotides read TGTGCCAGCAGTTACTCGGGAGGTGGCACCGGGGAGCTGTTTTTT. Its translation: CASSYSGGGTGELFF.

The CDR3, as DNA: TGTGCCAGCAGGCCGACAGCCAACATTCAGTACTTC. Its translation: CASRPTANIQYF. The chain links TRBV5-5 to TRBJ2-4; a weak D match, TRBD1 (5 bases). Germline CDR1 is SGHKS and CDR2 is YYEKEE (reference sequence). The CDR3 extends over 12 amino acids. The V end was cut by 5 bases, the J end by 7 bases, with 10 bases between.

The chain has TRBV5-1 and TRBJ1-2, with D maybe TRBD1 (6 bases). This CDR3 is 15 amino acids long. Trimming removed 0 bases from V and 0 bases from J, with 9 bases in between. Germline CDR1 is SGHRS and CDR2 is YFSETQ. In nucleotides, the CDR3 is TGCGCCAGCAGCTTGGACAGGGCGGCTAACTATGGCTACACCTTC. It yields the protein CASSLDRAANYGYTF.

The rearrangement uses TRBV27 and TRBJ2-6; 8 bases align to TRBD2. The CDR3 length is 15 residues. Germline values: CDR1 MNHEY, CDR2 SMNVEV (reference sequence). Trimming took 11 bases from V and 0 from J; bases not matched to a gene: 6. In DNA form, the CDR3 reads TGTGCCTCCGGGAGGGGGAGCTCTGGGGCCAACGTCCTGACTTTC. It encodes CASGRGSSGANVLTF.

This chain links TRBV6-2 or TRBV6-3 with TRBJ1-1; D perhaps matches TRBD1 (6 bases). The CDR3 covers 14 residues. V shed 3 bases and J shed 5 bases, with 13 bases lying between them. Germline V gene sequence: CDR1 MNHEY, CDR2 SVGEGT. CDR3 nucleotides: TGTGCCAGCAGTTATCAGGGGATGATAACTGAAGCTTTCTTT. As protein: CASSYQGMITEAFF.

This sequence joins TRBV5-1 and TRBJ1-4, with TRBD1 matching over 7 bases. This CDR3 spans 16 amino acids. From germline, CDR1 is SGHRS and CDR2 YFSETQ. V lost 4 bases to trimming and J lost 3 bases; unmatched junction nucleotides: 9. CDR3 bases: TGCGCCAGCAGCCTACACGGGACAGAATCTAATGAAAAACTGTTTTTT. Protein sequence: CASSLHGTESNEKLFF. The whole variable domain, remainder taken from reference TRBV5-1 and TRBJ1-4, is KAGVTQTPRYLIKTRGQQVTLSCSPISGHRSVSWYQQTPGQGLQFLFEYFSETQRNKGNFPGRFSGRQFSNSRSEMNVSTLELGDSALYLCASSLHGTESNEKLFFGSGTQLSVL.

The chain couples TRBV14 to TRBJ1-4; D possibly corresponds to TRBD1 (5 bases). The ends were cut back, 4 bases at V and 7 bases at J, with 16 bases in the middle. Germline V CDR1 and CDR2: SGHDN, FVKESK. The CDR3 extends over 15 amino acids. The CDR3 region is CASSPDLRGGEKLFF. The CDR3, as DNA: TGTGCCAGCAGCCCTGATTTGCGGGGCGGTGAAAAACTGTTTTTT.

Here the CDR3 reads CAWSVLAGDSPLHF. The CDR3 bases are TGTGCCTGGAGTGTATTGGCGGGGGATTCACCCCTCCACTTT. The rearrangement uses TRBV30 and TRBJ1-6; TRBD1 might be the D (5 bases). This CDR3 spans 14 amino acids. Per the germline V gene, CDR1 is GTSNPN and CDR2 is SVGIG (reference sequence). V dropped 0 bases and J dropped 8 bases, with 11 bases sitting between them.

This clone has just one count. The CDR3: CASNHPRTEAFF. For the CDR3, the DNA is TGTGCCAGCAACCACCCTAGGACTGAAGCTTTCTTT. The chain uses TRBV9 and TRBJ1-1; D is uncertain. Per germline, CDR1 SGDLS and CDR2 YYNGEE. The CDR3 is made up of 12 amino acids. Trimming stripped 6 bases from V and 5 bases from J, with 11 bases between.